These 13 T cell receptor beta chains originate from one sample sequenced in a study of beta chain features in type 1 diabetes. Every bit of the isolated RNA underwent reverse transcription, so sequencing read expressed TCRB transcripts. Profiled with immunoSEQ multiplex PCR; TCRdb holds only in-frame clones, not every one. Among some 300,000 clones, 7.5% to 9.5% were seen once, and the ten largest hold 0.9% to 1.2%. Sequencing was carried out using central memory CD4+ T cells from blood. All receptors come from a woman between 18 and 30 years old in good health.

There are a few counts of this clone. The chain is built from TRBV4-2 and TRBJ2-2; D remains unclear. V lost 2 bases and J 2 bases, leaving 12 bases between the germline ends. Germline V gene data show CDR1 as LGHNA and CDR2 as YNFKEQ. The CDR3 contains 16 residues. Written as DNA, the CDR3 is TGTGCCAGCAGCCAATCCTACGTCCGCAACACCGGGGAGCTGTTTTTT. As protein: CASSQSYVRNTGELFF.

This clone came up a few times. The chain links TRBV4-3 to TRBJ1-4; D is possibly TRBD1 (5 bases). Germline CDR1 and CDR2: LGHNA and YSLEER. Trimming left V 0 bases short and J 8 bases short, with 19 bases between. The CDR3 length is 17 residues. CDR3 protein: CASSQEPGHSGGEKLFF. In DNA, the CDR3 is TGCGCCAGCAGCCAAGAGCCAGGACACAGTGGTGGGGAAAAACTGTTTTTT.

This clone has a handful of counts. The chain links TRBV6-5 to TRBJ2-2; tentatively, D is TRBD1 (5 bases). This CDR3 comprises 15 residues. Trimming took 6 bases from V and 6 from J, leaving 17 bases between them. CDR1 and CDR2 (germline): MNHEY, SVGAGI. The CDR3 region has the DNA TGTGCCAGCAGCCGACACCCCAGGGTAGCCGGGGAGCTGTTTTTT. Its protein is CASSRHPRVAGELFF.

This clone was observed a few times. This chain joins TRBV12-5 and TRBJ2-2; TRBD1 matches 7 bases. Germline CDR1 reads LGHNT; CDR2 reads FRNRAP. The CDR3 loop spans 15 amino acids. The J segment lost 9 bases and the V segment lost 1 base, leaving 8 bases of the junction unmatched. DNA of the CDR3: TGTGCTAGTGGTTTGGGGACAGGCAGTAACCGGGAGCTGTTTTTT. Its protein is CASGLGTGSNRELFF.

This clone was seen a few times. The V and J genes are TRBV18 and TRBJ2-3, with TRBD1 as a possible D gene (6 bases). CDR1 is KGHSH, CDR2 LQKENI, per germline. The CDR3 totals 15 residues. V gave up 3 bases and J gave up 4 bases, with 14 bases separating them. CDR3 protein: CASSPSNRGSDTQYF. CDR3 DNA sequence: TGTGCCAGCTCACCGAGTAATAGGGGGTCAGATACGCAGTATTTT.

This clone was counted only a few times. V gene TRBV4-3 combines with J gene TRBJ2-1, with D hard to call. The CDR3 is 16 residues long. CDR1 and CDR2 from the germline V gene are LGHNA and YSLEER. V was cut by 4 bases and J by 2 bases, with 15 bases left in between. The CDR3 region is CASSPGPPRTYNEQFF. CDR3 coding DNA: TGCGCCAGCAGCCCGGGCCCTCCTCGAACCTACAATGAGCAGTTCTTC.

This clone turned up a few times. The genes are TRBV19 and TRBJ2-1, with 9 bases identical to TRBD2. This CDR3 has 15 residues. The J segment lost 6 bases and the V segment lost 10 bases, leaving 13 bases of the junction unmatched. Looked up from germline, CDR1 is LNHDA and CDR2 is SQIVND (reference sequence). CDR3: CATSSPREGSNEQFF. CDR3 DNA: TGTGCCACCTCATCCCCGCGGGAGGGAAGCAATGAGCAGTTCTTC.

The V gene is TRBV29-1, the J gene TRBJ1-1; TRBD1 might be the D (5 bases). V gave up 4 bases and J gave up 2 bases, with 11 bases separating them. CDR3 length: 13 amino acids. Germline CDR1 reads SQVTM; CDR2 reads ANQGSEA. Written as DNA, the CDR3 is TGCAGCGTTGGTATTGGGGGTAACACTGAAGCTTTCTTT. It codes for CSVGIGGNTEAFF. The full variable domain, its missing parts supplied by reference TRBV29-1 and TRBJ1-1, is SAVISQKPSRDICQRGTSLTIQCQVDSQVTMMFWYRQQPGQSLTLIATANQGSEATYESGFVIDKFPISRPNLTFSTLTVSNMSPEDSSIYLCSVGIGGNTEAFFGQGTRLTVV.

This clone occurred a few times. The CDR3 reads CASSLATGTEQYV. DNA of the CDR3: TGTGCCAGCAGCTTAGCGACCGGGACCGAGCAGTACGTC. The V and J genes are TRBV7-2 and TRBJ2-7; D might be TRBD1 or TRBD2, each matching 5 bases. Germline assignment: CDR1 SGHTA and CDR2 FQGNSA. The CDR3 extends over 13 amino acids. V shed 0 bases and J shed 6 bases, with 9 bases lying between them.

Worth noting for this clone: Different DNA sequences within this sample yield the same CDR3. This chain uses TRBV20-1 with TRBJ2-1; unclear D gene. From germline, CDR1 is DFQATT and CDR2 SNEGSKA (reference sequence). V was trimmed by 5 bases and J by 7 bases, leaving 9 bases between them. This CDR3 spans 11 amino acids. The CDR3 sequence: CSAPTRNEQFF. CDR3 bases: TGCAGTGCTCCTACCAGGAATGAGCAGTTCTTC.

The chain carries TRBV4-3 and TRBJ2-2; 7 nucleotides align to TRBD2. Looked up from germline, CDR1 is LGHNA and CDR2 is YSLEER. J gave up 3 bases and V 4 bases, and 14 bases lay outside the gene matches. This CDR3 is built from 18 residues. The CDR3, as DNA: TGCGCCAGCAGCCGAAGAACCGCTGCGGGGGACGACACCGGGGAGCTGTTTTTT. Amino acid sequence: CASSRRTAAGDDTGELFF.

The rearrangement uses TRBV7-8 and TRBJ1-1; D ambiguous. V shed 1 base and J shed 11 bases, with 8 bases lying between them. Germline assignment: CDR1 SGHVS and CDR2 FQNEAQ. The CDR3 runs to 11 residues. CDR3 in DNA: TGTGCCAGCAGCTTAGGGGAGACGGCTTTCTTT. Protein: CASSLGETAFF.

The chain recombines TRBV6-6 with TRBJ2-1; D possibly uses TRBD1 or TRBD2 (5 bases each). The germline V and J ends were trimmed by 6 bases and 6 bases, with 9 bases remaining between them. CDR3 length equals 12 residues. Germline values: CDR1 MNHNY, CDR2 SVGAGI (reference sequence). The CDR3, as DNA: TGTGCCAGCAGGGGGGTTAGCAATGAGCAGTTCTTC. Translation gives CASRGVSNEQFF.